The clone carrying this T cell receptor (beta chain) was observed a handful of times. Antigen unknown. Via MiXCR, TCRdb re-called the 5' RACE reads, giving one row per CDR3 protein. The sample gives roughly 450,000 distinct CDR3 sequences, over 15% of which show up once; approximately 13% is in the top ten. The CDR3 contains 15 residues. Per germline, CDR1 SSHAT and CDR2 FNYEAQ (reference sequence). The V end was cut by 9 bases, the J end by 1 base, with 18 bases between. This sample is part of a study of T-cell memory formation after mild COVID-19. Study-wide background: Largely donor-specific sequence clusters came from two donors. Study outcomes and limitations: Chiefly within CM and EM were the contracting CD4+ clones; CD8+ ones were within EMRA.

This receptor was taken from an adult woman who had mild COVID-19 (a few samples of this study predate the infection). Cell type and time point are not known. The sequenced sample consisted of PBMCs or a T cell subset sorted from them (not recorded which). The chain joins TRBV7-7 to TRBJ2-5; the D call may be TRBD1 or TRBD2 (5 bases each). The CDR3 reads CASKLTRGVQETQYF. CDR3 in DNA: TGTGCCAGTAAACTTACTCGAGGGGTCCAAGAGACCCAGTACTTC.